A single sample gave rise to the 20 T cell receptor beta chains below, sequenced in a study of T cell repertoires in cytomegalovirus infection (dated by TCRdb to about 2019). The reads were generated on an Illumina HiSeq 1500. TCRdb reworked the public reads: Q25 trimming with fastp, MiXCR clone assembly, productive beta chains retained. Rows merge per CDR3 protein into single entries with the most common DNA and genes. This sample lists a few hundred thousand distinct CDR3 sequences; more than 25% were detected once. The ten largest clones capture roughly 13% of the sample. Source material: PBMCs. All receptors come from a human donor in good health (CMV status not recorded). Some clones in this sample may be carry-over from other donors' samples.

V usage is TRBV7-6 and J usage is TRBJ2-3; D is possibly TRBD1 or TRBD2 (5 bases each). Trimming took 5 bases from V and 4 from J, leaving 13 bases between them. The germline gives CDR1 SGHVS, CDR2 FNYEAQ. CDR3 length: 14 residues. In DNA, the CDR3 is TGTGCCAGCAGCCCACGGGGCAGTTCAGATACGCAGTATTTT. This gives the protein CASSPRGSSDTQYF. Drawing the rest from reference TRBV7-6 and TRBJ2-3, the complete variable domain is GAGVSQSPRYKVTKRGQDVALRCDPISGHVSLYWYRQALGQGPEFLTYFNYEAQQDKSGLPNDRFSAERPEGSISTLTIQRTEQRDSAMYRCASSPRGSSDTQYFGPGTRLTVL.

This chain connects TRBV5-1 to TRBJ1-5; no clear D gene. CDR3 length: 15 residues. Between the trimmed V and J ends, which lost 4 bases and 6 bases, there was a span of 17 bases. Per germline, CDR1 SGHRS and CDR2 YFSETQ. Written as DNA, the CDR3 is TGCGCCAGCAGCCTGTTTGGCGGTCGCGGTCAGCCCCAGCATTTT. The encoded protein is CASSLFGGRGQPQHF.

A few counts support this clonotype. The rearrangement uses TRBV6-1 and TRBJ1-4; perhaps TRBD1 as D (5 bases). Trimming removed 0 bases from V and 8 bases from J, with 19 bases in between. Germline V lookup: CDR1 MNHNS, CDR2 SASEGT. This CDR3 is 17 amino acids long. In DNA form, the CDR3 reads TGTGCCAGCAGTGAAGCGCGTGGGTCCAGGGTAGGAGAAAAACTGTTTTTT. It encodes CASSEARGSRVGEKLFF.

For the CDR3, the DNA is TGTGCCAGCAGTTTGATCGGGACACGCGCTACAGAGGATGGCTACACCTTC. Translation: CASSLIGTRATEDGYTF. This chain joins TRBV28 and TRBJ1-2; D may be TRBD1 (6 bases). The CDR3 sequence is 17 residues long. Trimming shortened V by 3 bases and J by 6 bases, and 23 bases separated the two germline ends. Per the germline V gene, CDR1 is MDHEN and CDR2 is SYDVKM.

The chain uses TRBV6-2 or TRBV6-3 and TRBJ1-1; D is uncertain. The CDR3 covers 14 residues. V was shortened by 7 bases and J by 1 base, with 13 bases between the two germline ends. Germline CDR1 and CDR2: MNHEY and SVGEGT. The CDR3 bases are TGTGCCAGCACCCGCGGCGGTTCGAACACTGAAGCTTTCTTT. It is translated as CASTRGGSNTEAFF.

This clonotype was recorded a few times. The chain recombines TRBV7-2 with TRBJ1-6; D unresolved. The CDR3 is made up of 12 amino acids. V dropped 5 bases and J dropped 5 bases, with 4 bases sitting between them. Germline CDR1 reads SGHTA; CDR2 reads FQGNSA. CDR3 loop: CASSPDNSPLHF. The DNA for the CDR3 is TGTGCCAGCAGCCCGGATAATTCACCCCTCCACTTT.

The chain recombines TRBV6-1 with TRBJ2-1; TRBD2 aligns across 10 bases. The V gene end was trimmed by 7 bases and the J gene end by 9 bases; junction bases not matched to a gene: 18. CDR3 length: 17 amino acids. The V gene's germline CDR1 is MNHNS and CDR2 SASEGT. CDR3 protein: CASTIETLSGRPGEQFF. DNA of the CDR3: TGTGCCAGCACTATAGAGACGCTTAGCGGGAGGCCGGGTGAGCAGTTCTTC.

This chain joins TRBV7-2 and TRBJ1-2; tentatively, D is TRBD1 (5 bases). V lost 5 bases and J lost 0, with 19 bases in between. In germline, CDR1 is SGHTA, CDR2 FQGNSA. The CDR3 loop spans 17 amino acids. CDR3 protein: CASSPMGGPLSNYGYTF. The DNA for the CDR3 is TGTGCCAGCAGCCCCATGGGGGGTCCCTTATCTAACTATGGCTACACCTTC.

The chain has TRBV14 and TRBJ1-1; TRBD1 might be the D (5 bases). The V end was cut by 4 bases, the J end by 7 bases, with 13 bases between. CDR1 is SGHDN, CDR2 FVKESK, per germline. The CDR3 runs 13 residues. The CDR3 sequence is CASSLSKGIEAFF. The CDR3, as DNA: TGTGCCAGCAGCCTATCGAAGGGGATTGAAGCTTTCTTT.

V usage is TRBV7-2 and J usage is TRBJ2-1; 11 nucleotides agree with TRBD2. J lost 10 bases, V lost 6 bases, and 11 bases had no gene match. The CDR3 spans 15 residues. Germline V CDR1 and CDR2: SGHTA, FQGNSA. The CDR3 DNA is TGTGCCAGCAGAATAGCGGGAGGGCCTCCAAGGGAGCAGTTCTTC. This encodes CASRIAGGPPREQFF.

The chain has TRBV12-3 or TRBV12-4 and TRBJ1-1; 8 positions match TRBD1. This CDR3 is built from 14 residues. Trimming took 5 bases from V and 7 from J; bases not matched to a gene: 9. The CDR3 coding sequence is TGTGCCAGCAGTGGGGACAGGTCGGTCGGTGAAGCTTTCTTT. Protein sequence: CASSGDRSVGEAFF.

The chain employs TRBV6-2 or TRBV6-3 and TRBJ2-3, with TRBD2 matching 8 bases. The CDR3 loop spans 16 amino acids. V trimming: 6 bases; J trimming: 8 bases; junction bases outside the gene matches: 16. Germline CDR1 is MNHEY and CDR2 is SVGEGT. CDR3: CASSKPPREGGVTQYF. In nucleotides, the CDR3 is TGTGCCAGCAGCAAGCCCCCTCGGGAGGGGGGGGTTACGCAGTATTTT.

The rearrangement uses TRBV10-3 and TRBJ2-3, with D possibly being TRBD1 (6 bases). V lost 8 bases and J lost 1, with 13 bases in between. The length of the CDR3 is 14 residues. From germline, CDR1 is ENHRY and CDR2 SYGVKD. CDR3 DNA sequence: TGTGCCATCCGGCTGGACAGCGGCACAGATACGCAGTATTTT. It specifies CAIRLDSGTDTQYF.

This clonotype came up many times. This sequence joins TRBV7-3 and TRBJ2-3; 7 bases map to TRBD1. The CDR3 has 14 residues. Germline values: CDR1 SGHTA, CDR2 FQGTGA. J was trimmed by 2 bases and V by 6 bases; bases with no gene match: 5. CDR3 region: CASSLGQITDTQYF. The DNA of the CDR3 is TGTGCCAGCAGTTTGGGACAGATCACAGATACGCAGTATTTT.

This rearrangement joins TRBV6-6 to TRBJ2-5; TRBD2 is a possible D gene (5 bases). Germline CDR1 reads MNHNY; CDR2 reads SVGAGI (reference sequence). Trimming took 6 bases from V and 7 from J, leaving 12 bases between them. The CDR3 length is 12 residues. The CDR3 loop is CASRPPAGTQYF. The CDR3 DNA follows: TGTGCCAGCAGGCCCCCCGCGGGGACCCAGTACTTC.

This sequence joins TRBV29-1 and TRBJ1-2; 8 bases fit TRBD1. The V segment lost 3 bases and the J segment 4 bases; nucleotides outside the gene matches: 13. Germline V lookup: CDR1 SQVTM, CDR2 ANQGSEA. This CDR3 is built from 16 residues. The CDR3 is CSVEVSGGSGIYGYTF. DNA for the CDR3: TGCAGCGTTGAGGTTTCAGGGGGCTCGGGGATCTATGGCTACACCTTC. Together with reference TRBV29-1 and TRBJ1-2, the CDR3 gives the full variable domain: SAVISQKPSRDICQRGTSLTIQCQVDSQVTMMFWYRQQPGQSLTLIATANQGSEATYESGFVIDKFPISRPNLTFSTLTVSNMSPEDSSIYLCSVEVSGGSGIYGYTFGSGTRLTVV.

The gene calls are TRBV10-3 and TRBJ2-3; D call uncertain. V was shortened by 9 bases and J by 3 bases, with 16 bases between the two germline ends. Germline-derived CDR1 and CDR2 are ENHRY and SYGVKD. The CDR3 contains 14 residues. The CDR3 sequence: CAMRHGLGTDTQYF. The CDR3 nucleotides read TGTGCCATGAGGCACGGATTAGGAACAGATACGCAGTATTTT.

This clonotype has only a few counts. This chain links TRBV29-1 with TRBJ2-1; 8 bases are a match to TRBD2. Germline values: CDR1 SQVTM, CDR2 ANQGSEA. Unmatched junction bases numbered 9, after V lost 3 bases and J lost 5 bases. This CDR3 is built from 15 residues. The CDR3 nucleotides are TGCAGCGTTGATAGGTCTAGCGGGCTGAACAATGAGCAGTTCTTC. Translation: CSVDRSSGLNNEQFF.

V and J are TRBV11-3 and TRBJ2-1; 8 nucleotides align to TRBD2. The ends lost 0 bases at V and 2 bases at J; junction bases unmatched: 6. CDR1 and CDR2 from the germline V gene are SGHNT and YENEEA. The CDR3 contains 17 residues. CDR3 protein: CASSLDPAGEPYNEQFF. As DNA, the CDR3 is TGTGCCAGCAGCTTAGATCCAGCGGGAGAGCCCTACAATGAGCAGTTCTTC.

This chain joins TRBV7-3 and TRBJ2-1, with D possibly being TRBD2 (6 bases). There are 17 residues in the CDR3. V was trimmed by 5 bases and J by 6 bases, leaving 23 bases between them. Germline V gene data show CDR1 as SGHTA and CDR2 as FQGTGA. The CDR3: CASSHPSGRDRPNEQFF. CDR3 sequence (DNA): TGTGCCAGCAGCCATCCCTCCGGGCGGGACCGTCCCAATGAGCAGTTCTTC.